This paragraph covers one T cell receptor beta chain sequence. Its target is not known. The source of the sample is a study of PD-1 blockade in classical Hodgkin lymphoma. Study-wide findings and caveats: Lower baseline TCR diversity was reported for newly diagnosed patients than for healthy donors. Possible causes of repertoire differences, disease activity or prior therapy, remain undefined. At C4D1, TCR diversity had climbed significantly for CD4+ cells, though not for CD8+ cells.

Only in-frame clones appear in the TCRdb table, and some are missing; sequencing was by immunoSEQ multiplex PCR. The sample shows tens of thousands of clones, roughly 80% of them seen only once. Sample time point: cycle 4 day 1 (C4D1), after 5 to 7 weeks of nivolumab. Each patient experienced a relapse that followed autologous stem cell transplantation, and brentuximab vedotin exposure varied. The sequenced sample was peripheral blood mononuclear cells (PBMCs), obtained before the fourth cycle of nivolumab. This sequence was found in a human donor with classical Hodgkin lymphoma.

In nucleotides, the CDR3 is TGCGCCAGCAGCTTGGAATGGCGGAACAATGAGCAGTTCTTC. This gives the protein CASSLEWRNNEQFF. The chain has TRBV5-1 and TRBJ2-1; D unclear. In germline, CDR1 is SGHRS, CDR2 YFSETQ. The CDR3 totals 14 residues. V was cut by 0 bases and J by 5 bases, with 9 bases left in between.